These 12 T cell receptor beta chains came from one sample sequenced in a study of T cell changes during pregnancy in multiple sclerosis. Produced via immunoSEQ multiplex PCR; TCRdb's table is partial and in-frame only. The repertoire holds 45,000 to 55,000 clones, with about 92% as singletons. The sequencing here drew on CD4+ T cells from peripheral blood mononuclear cells, taken after pregnancy. The receptors derive from a female donor in good health, enrolled as a control in a pregnancy study.

The chain joins TRBV4-1 to TRBJ2-2; 8 nucleotides agree with TRBD1. The length of the CDR3 is 17 residues. The J segment lost 7 bases and the V segment lost 1 base, leaving 11 bases of the junction unmatched. In germline, CDR1 is MGHRA, CDR2 YSYEKL. DNA for the CDR3: TGCGCCAGCAGCCAAGGGGCTGTCCAGGGGGCAAGCGGGGAGCTGTTTTTT. Translation gives CASSQGAVQGASGELFF.

The V and J genes are TRBV2 and TRBJ2-5; 8 bases map to TRBD2. This CDR3 comprises 13 residues. Trimming took 6 bases from V and 4 from J; bases not matched to a gene: 4. Germline CDR1 reads SNHLY; CDR2 reads FYNNEI. The CDR3 DNA reads TGTGCCAGCAGGGCAGCGGGGGCAGAGACCCAGTACTTC. Protein: CASRAAGAETQYF.

This chain links TRBV19 with TRBJ2-5; 12 bases fit TRBD2. V lost 6 bases to trimming and J lost 3 bases; unmatched junction nucleotides: 8. Germline CDR1 reads LNHDA; CDR2 reads SQIVND (reference sequence). The CDR3 covers 16 residues. The CDR3 DNA is TGTGCCAGTAGCATACTAGCGGGGGGACAAGAAGAGACCCAGTACTTC. Encoded protein: CASSILAGGQEETQYF.

This clone was observed once. This chain uses TRBV28 with TRBJ2-2; 7 bases fit TRBD1. The V gene end was trimmed by 5 bases and the J gene end by 4 bases; junction bases not matched to a gene: 7. The CDR3 is 15 amino acids. Germline V CDR1 and CDR2: MDHEN, SYDVKM. CDR3 region: CASSTPGQITGELFF. For the CDR3, the DNA is TGTGCCAGCAGTACTCCGGGACAGATCACCGGGGAGCTGTTTTTT. The variable domain in full, with the rest retrieved from reference TRBV28 and TRBJ2-2, is DVKVTQSSRYLVKRTGEKVFLECVQDMDHENMFWYRQDPGLGLRLIYFSYDVKMKEKGDIPEGYSVSREKKERFSLILESASTNQTSMYLCASSTPGQITGELFFGEGSRLTVL.

This clone was picked up one time. The J gene is TRBJ2-7, the V gene TRBV30; 8 bases fit TRBD1. V lost 2 bases, J lost 7 bases, and 10 bases stayed unmatched. The CDR3 covers 14 residues. Germline CDR1 GTSNPN, CDR2 SVGIG (reference sequence). The CDR3 sequence is CAWSRTGPTGEQYF. As DNA, the CDR3 is TGTGCCTGGAGTAGGACAGGGCCTACGGGGGAGCAGTACTTC.

This chain connects TRBV7-8 to TRBJ1-6; possible D gene TRBD1, 6 bases. The CDR3 runs 15 residues. Germline V CDR1 and CDR2: SGHVS, FQNEAQ. V lost 0 bases and J 8 bases, leaving 11 bases between the germline ends. The CDR3 DNA is TGTGCCAGCAGCTTAGCGTTAGGGGGAGATTCACCCCTCCACTTT. This codes for CASSLALGGDSPLHF.

The gene calls are TRBV6-6 and TRBJ2-7; 7 bases are shared with TRBD2. This CDR3 comprises 15 residues. V lost 0 bases, J lost 3 bases, and 5 bases stayed unmatched. Germline V gene sequence: CDR1 MNHNY, CDR2 SVGAGI (reference sequence). The CDR3 DNA follows: TGTGCCAGCAGTTACTCGGATACGGGGGGCTACGAGCAGTACTTC. Translating it yields CASSYSDTGGYEQYF.

The chain has TRBV29-1 and TRBJ2-3; D gene uncertain. The CDR3 length is 11 residues. Trimming took 3 bases from V and 2 from J, leaving 3 bases between them. Germline CDR1 and CDR2: SQVTM and ANQGSEA. The CDR3 sequence: CSVDYTDTQYF. The CDR3 nucleotides are TGCAGCGTTGACTACACAGATACGCAGTATTTT.

V is TRBV5-1 and J is TRBJ1-4; D gene ambiguous. Germline CDR1 reads SGHRS; CDR2 reads YFSETQ. V gave up 6 bases and J gave up 5 bases, with 17 bases separating them. CDR3 size: 15 residues. DNA for the CDR3: TGCGCCAGCACCCCGTTGGAGGGAGGCAATGAAAAACTGTTTTTT. Amino acid sequence: CASTPLEGGNEKLFF.

This clone has only a few counts. The J gene is TRBJ1-6, the V gene TRBV7-9; a weak D match, TRBD1 (5 bases). The V end lost 10 bases, the J end lost 8 bases, and 27 bases lay between the germline ends. The CDR3 totals 17 residues. CDR1 is SEHNR, CDR2 FQNEAQ, per germline (reference sequence). The CDR3 region has the DNA TGTGCCACCCGGGACCGGGAGAGGGATATAGGTCATTCACCCCTCCACTTT. Translated: CATRDRERDIGHSPLHF.

V usage is TRBV7-3 and J usage is TRBJ2-5, with 10 bases fitting TRBD2. The germline CDR1 and CDR2 sequences are SGHTA and FQGTGA. The CDR3 has 14 amino acids. V was clipped by 6 bases and J by 4 bases; unmatched bases: 5. This CDR3 is CASSPAGGRETQYF. CDR3 in DNA: TGTGCCAGCAGTCCAGCGGGGGGGCGAGAGACCCAGTACTTC.

The J gene is TRBJ2-3, the V gene TRBV7-3, with D perhaps matching TRBD2 (6 bases). V dropped 1 base and J dropped 3 bases, with 11 bases sitting between them. The CDR3 extends over 15 amino acids. Germline V gene data show CDR1 as SGHTA and CDR2 as FQGTGA. CDR3 DNA sequence: TGTGCCAGCAGCTTAAGTCTTAGCGGAACAGATACGCAGTATTTT. Its protein is CASSLSLSGTDTQYF.